Reported below is one T cell receptor (beta chain). The data derive from a study of blood T cell repertoires in COVID-19. About the study: T cells, B-cell-depleted T cells, or PBMCs supplied cDNA or gDNA.

V was clipped by 0 bases and J by 0 bases, with 9 bases between them. This CDR3 comprises 16 residues. Germline lookup yields CDR1 LGHNA and CDR2 YSLEER. Authors' analysis steps: Quantification of nucleated cells was approximated via reference gene primer amplification. Generated by immunoSEQ multiplex PCR, the TCRdb table keeps only in-frame clones and is missing some. V and J calls and clone size are copied from that table; D and trimming were computed from the DNA. The table includes approximately 250,000 clones, 75% to 90% detected once. The rearrangement links TRBV4-3 to TRBJ1-3; D is unclear. The sequence derives from a man aged 25 to 40 who had recovered from COVID-19. Material for sequencing was peripheral blood. The CDR3 spells CASSQDRRSSGNTIYF. For the CDR3, the DNA is TGCGCCAGCAGCCAAGATCGGAGATCCTCTGGAAACACCATATATTTT.